These 16 T cell receptor beta chains were sequenced from one sample in a study of human T cells and chemical hapten exposure. As to time point: patch test 1, 2 weeks after DPC sensitization. This sample's treatment: therapeutic diphenylcyclopropenone sensitization with weekly scalp DPC. MiXCR was run by TCRdb on the RACE reads, yielding one entry per CDR3 protein. Of roughly 100,000 distinct CDR3 sequences detected, approximately 10% appear once; the ten largest clones hold 3.5%. The source was whole blood, collected in connection with sensitization to the hapten diphenylcyclopropenone (DPC). The receptor set was obtained from a middle-aged woman with alopecia areata. Some clones in this sample may be carry-over from other donors' samples.

This clonotype appeared many times. The chain recombines TRBV12-5 with TRBJ2-5; 14 bases match TRBD2. Germline CDR1 is LGHNT and CDR2 is FRNRAP. The V gene end was trimmed by 1 base and the J gene end by 2 bases; junction bases not matched to a gene: 0. The CDR3 length is 16 residues. The CDR3 DNA reads TGTGCTAGTGGTTTGGGGACTAGCGGGGGGCAAGAGACCCAGTACTTC. Protein product: CASGLGTSGGQETQYF.

This clonotype came up a few times. The chain has TRBV12-3 or TRBV12-4 and TRBJ1-1; 8 nucleotides match TRBD1. This CDR3 contains 15 residues. The junction had 10 bases not matched to a gene; V was cut back by 5 bases and J by 5 bases. In nucleotides, the CDR3 is TGTGCCAGCAGTCCTCCAGCAGGGGGCAAGACTGAAGCTTTCTTT. Protein: CASSPPAGGKTEAFF.

This clonotype has a count of ten or more. This sequence joins TRBV19 and TRBJ2-5, with 12 bases aligning to TRBD2. The CDR3 covers 16 residues. Losses at the gene ends were 3 bases for V and 5 bases for J; bases not matched to a gene: 7. The germline V gene encodes CDR1 LNHDA and CDR2 SQIVND (reference sequence). CDR3 coding DNA: TGTGCCAGTAGTATTCTAGCGGGAGGGTCGTTCGAGACCCAGTACTTC. It is translated as CASSILAGGSFETQYF.

This clonotype was seen at least ten times. V is TRBV13 and J is TRBJ2-7; D call uncertain. V was cut by 4 bases and J by 4 bases, with 11 bases left in between. Germline CDR1 and CDR2: PRHDT and FYEKMQ (reference sequence). The length of the CDR3 is 13 residues. Here the CDR3 reads CASSSTSRYEQYF. Written as DNA, the CDR3 is TGTGCCAGCAGCTCAACCAGCAGGTACGAGCAGTACTTC.

This clonotype was counted between two and nine times. J is TRBJ1-1 and V is TRBV2, with 7 bases identical to TRBD1. In germline, CDR1 is SNHLY, CDR2 FYNNEI. V shed 6 bases, J shed 7 bases, and the junction held 29 bases outside the gene matches. This CDR3 region has 20 residues. This CDR3 reads CASSLSGSRSRDREQGEAFF. CDR3 in DNA: TGTGCCAGCAGCCTAAGTGGTTCAAGAAGCCGGGACAGAGAACAGGGTGAAGCTTTCTTT.

This clonotype was picked up many times. The CDR3 loop is CAWSRLGGSSYEQYF. The CDR3, as DNA: TGTGCCTGGAGCCGACTTGGGGGATCCTCCTACGAGCAGTACTTC. V is TRBV30 and J is TRBJ2-7, with D possibly called TRBD1 or TRBD2 (5 bases each). The CDR3 is 15 residues long. V was trimmed by 3 bases and J by 0 bases, leaving 15 bases between them. The germline V gene encodes CDR1 GTSNPN and CDR2 SVGIG (reference sequence).

Only a few counts were recorded for this clonotype. The chain employs TRBV3-1 and TRBJ2-7; D is unclear. V dropped 2 bases and J dropped 0 bases, with 5 bases sitting between them. The length of the CDR3 is 13 residues. The V gene's germline CDR1 is LGHDT and CDR2 YNNKEL (reference sequence). As DNA, the CDR3 is TGTGCCAGCAGCCAACCATTCTCCTACGAGCAGTACTTC. As protein: CASSQPFSYEQYF.

CDR3 region: CASSIGRGRGQETQYF. The CDR3 coding sequence is TGTGCCAGTAGTATCGGTCGCGGCCGCGGGCAAGAGACCCAGTACTTC. The V gene is TRBV19, the J gene TRBJ2-5; TRBD2 is a possible D gene (5 bases). This CDR3 has 16 residues. V shed 3 bases and J shed 2 bases, with 16 bases lying between them. The germline gives CDR1 LNHDA, CDR2 SQIVND (reference sequence).

DNA for the CDR3: TGTGCCAGCGGGAGAACCGACTACAATGAGCAGTTCTTC. Translating it yields CASGRTDYNEQFF. The chain employs TRBV27 and TRBJ2-1; tentative D call: TRBD2 (5 bases). This CDR3 is 13 amino acids long. Germline CDR1 is MNHEY and CDR2 is SMNVEV (reference sequence). The V end was cut by 8 bases, the J end by 3 bases, with 11 bases between.

At least ten counts were recorded for this clonotype. The chain uses TRBV7-9 and TRBJ1-2, with TRBD1 identical over 11 bases. CDR3 length: 14 residues. V shed 4 bases, J shed 7 bases, and the junction held 5 bases outside the gene matches. The germline V gene encodes CDR1 SEHNR and CDR2 FQNEAQ (reference sequence). The CDR3 loop is CASSSDRGLRGYTF. In nucleotides, the CDR3 is TGTGCCAGCAGCTCGGACAGGGGGCTCCGTGGCTACACCTTC.

This clonotype was picked up a small number of times. The CDR3 DNA reads TGTGCCAGCAGCGTAGGATCAGGGGGGAATGAAAAACTGTTTTTT. Amino acid sequence: CASSVGSGGNEKLFF. The gene calls are TRBV9 and TRBJ1-4, with 7 bases that match TRBD1. Trimming removed 0 bases from V and 5 bases from J; junction bases left unmatched: 4. CDR1 is SGDLS, CDR2 YYNGEE, per germline. The CDR3 runs 15 residues.

The sample holds a few counts of this clonotype. This chain connects TRBV7-2 to TRBJ2-2, with D unclear. The CDR3 is 13 amino acids. Trimming took off 0 bases at V and 9 bases at J, with 8 bases between the two ends. Germline assignment: CDR1 SGHTA and CDR2 FQGNSA. The CDR3 DNA follows: TGTGCCAGCAGCTTAGCGCGTCCGAGGGAGCTGTTTTTT. Amino acids: CASSLARPRELFF. The complete variable domain, with remaining parts taken from reference TRBV7-2 and TRBJ2-2, reads GAGVSQSPSNKVTEKGKDVELRCDPISGHTALYWYRQSLGQGLEFLIYFQGNSAPDKSGLPSDRFSAERTGGSVSTLTIQRTQQEDSAVYLCASSLARPRELFFGEGSRLTVL.

The chain recombines TRBV5-6 with TRBJ1-2, with 7 positions matching TRBD1. The germline CDR1 and CDR2 sequences are SGHDT and YYEEEE. The CDR3 consists of 14 residues. Trimming removed 4 bases from V and 3 bases from J; junction bases left unmatched: 6. The CDR3 here is CASSAVTGDYGYTF. CDR3 sequence (DNA): TGTGCCAGCAGCGCGGTAACAGGGGACTATGGCTACACCTTC.

This clonotype was counted a few times. This sequence joins TRBV5-4 and TRBJ2-2; 7 bases agree with TRBD1. V was pared by 5 bases and J by 0 bases, with 7 bases of the junction left unmatched. The CDR3 has 16 residues. Germline V CDR1 and CDR2: SGHNT, YYREEE (reference sequence). CDR3: CASRDGQGANTGELFF. The DNA of the CDR3 is TGTGCCAGCAGGGACGGTCAGGGGGCGAACACCGGGGAGCTGTTTTTT.

This clonotype appeared many times. V gene TRBV18 combines with J gene TRBJ2-3, with 8 bases that match TRBD1. Unmatched junction bases numbered 1, after V lost 7 bases and J lost 4 bases. Germline V gene data show CDR1 as KGHSH and CDR2 as LQKENI. The CDR3 has 12 residues. The CDR3 DNA is TGTGCCAGCTTGACAGGGGCAGATACGCAGTATTTT. It encodes CASLTGADTQYF.

This clonotype was detected many times. The chain links TRBV7-2 to TRBJ2-2, with D possibly being TRBD2 (5 bases). Trimming shortened V by 5 bases and J by 5 bases, and 12 bases separated the two germline ends. Germline lookup yields CDR1 SGHTA and CDR2 FQGNSA. The CDR3 spans 14 residues. The CDR3 region is CASSAGLGTGELFF. The DNA for the CDR3 is TGTGCCAGCAGCGCGGGTCTGGGTACCGGGGAGCTGTTTTTT.